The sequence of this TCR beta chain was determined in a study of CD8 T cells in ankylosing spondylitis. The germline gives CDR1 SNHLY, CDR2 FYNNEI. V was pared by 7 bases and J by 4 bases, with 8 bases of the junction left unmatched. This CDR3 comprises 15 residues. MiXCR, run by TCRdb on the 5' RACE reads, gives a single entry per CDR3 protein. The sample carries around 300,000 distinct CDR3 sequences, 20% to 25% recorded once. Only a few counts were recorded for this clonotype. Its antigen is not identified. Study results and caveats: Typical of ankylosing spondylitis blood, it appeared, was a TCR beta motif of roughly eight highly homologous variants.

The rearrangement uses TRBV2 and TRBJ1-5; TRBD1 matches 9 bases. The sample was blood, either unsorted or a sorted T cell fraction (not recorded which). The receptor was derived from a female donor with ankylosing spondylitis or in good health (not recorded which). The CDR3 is CASIPGTGLNQPQHF. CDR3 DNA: TGTGCCAGCATTCCCGGGACAGGGCTGAATCAGCCCCAGCATTTT.